The text below deals with one TCR beta chain. Its specificity is unknown. PCR was performed using 60 Vbeta and 13 Jbeta primers. Repertoires were generated with immunoSEQ multiplex PCR, while TCRdb's copy carries only in-frame clones and drops some. Counted here are some 190,000 clones, 79% occurring once; the ten biggest clones make up roughly 1.6%. Healthy bone marrow donors made up the donor group. The data originate from a study of cytomegalovirus exposure and HLA in healthy donors. Study results and caveats: The study flagged around 150 TCR beta chains as cytomegalovirus-associated.

Sequencing was performed on PBMCs. The origin of this receptor is a woman aged 50 to 65 in good health and CMV-seronegative.

The CDR3 DNA sequence: TGTGCCACCAGGGGCAGGCGCGCAACTAATGAAAAACTGTTTTTT. Translated, it gives CATRGRRATNEKLFF. The genes are TRBV7-9 and TRBJ1-4, with D possibly matching TRBD1 (6 bases). This CDR3 spans 15 amino acids. V shed 10 bases and J shed 0 bases, with 15 bases lying between them. CDR1 and CDR2 (germline): SEHNR, FQNEAQ (reference sequence).